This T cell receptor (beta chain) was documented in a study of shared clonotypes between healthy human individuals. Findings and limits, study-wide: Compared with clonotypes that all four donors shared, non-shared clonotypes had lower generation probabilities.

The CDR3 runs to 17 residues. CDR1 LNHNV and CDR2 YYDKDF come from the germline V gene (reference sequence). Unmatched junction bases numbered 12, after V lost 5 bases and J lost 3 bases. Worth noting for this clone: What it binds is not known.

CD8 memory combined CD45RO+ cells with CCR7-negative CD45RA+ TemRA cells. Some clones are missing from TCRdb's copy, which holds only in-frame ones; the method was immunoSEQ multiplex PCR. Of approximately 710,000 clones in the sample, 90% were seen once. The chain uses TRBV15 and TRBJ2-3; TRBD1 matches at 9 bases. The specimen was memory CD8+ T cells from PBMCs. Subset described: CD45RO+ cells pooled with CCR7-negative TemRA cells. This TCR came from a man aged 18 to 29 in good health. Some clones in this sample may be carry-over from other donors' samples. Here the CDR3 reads CATSPTPGQGSTDTQYF. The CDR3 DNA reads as TGTGCCACCAGCCCGACCCCGGGACAGGGTTCAACAGATACGCAGTATTTT.